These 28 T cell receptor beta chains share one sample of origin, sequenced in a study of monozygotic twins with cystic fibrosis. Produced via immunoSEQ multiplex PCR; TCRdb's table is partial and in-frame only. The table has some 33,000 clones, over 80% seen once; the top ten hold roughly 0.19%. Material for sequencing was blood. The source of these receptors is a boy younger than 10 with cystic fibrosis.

CDR3 bases: TGTGCCAGCAGCTTAGTAGCCCAGCGGGGACACGCTAGCGAGCAGTACTTC. Protein: CASSLVAQRGHASEQYF. This rearrangement joins TRBV11-3 to TRBJ2-7, with TRBD2 as a possible D gene (7 bases). V shed 1 base and J shed 6 bases, with 22 bases lying between them. This CDR3 region has 17 residues. Germline loops: CDR1 SGHNT, CDR2 YENEEA.

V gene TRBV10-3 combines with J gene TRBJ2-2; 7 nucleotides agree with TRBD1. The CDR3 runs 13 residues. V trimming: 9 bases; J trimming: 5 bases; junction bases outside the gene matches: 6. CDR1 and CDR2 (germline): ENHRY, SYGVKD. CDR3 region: CAIGTVKTGELFF. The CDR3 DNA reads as TGTGCCATAGGGACAGTGAAGACCGGGGAGCTGTTTTTT.

CDR3 sequence (DNA): TGTGCCAGCCGAGACACCCCCTATGGCTACACCTTC. This codes for CASRDTPYGYTF. The V call is TRBV6-5, the J call TRBJ1-2; D gene unclear. The germline gives CDR1 MNHEY, CDR2 SVGAGI. This CDR3 has 12 residues. Trimming cost V 8 bases and J 4 bases, with 11 bases left between them.

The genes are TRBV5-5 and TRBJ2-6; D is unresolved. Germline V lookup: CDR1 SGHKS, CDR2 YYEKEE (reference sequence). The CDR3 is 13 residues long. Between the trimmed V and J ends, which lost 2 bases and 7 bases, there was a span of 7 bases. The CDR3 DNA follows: TGTGCCAGCAGCTTTCGGCATGCCAACGTCCTGACTTTC. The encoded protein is CASSFRHANVLTF.

CDR3 loop: CASSQEGGSYEQYF. The CDR3, as DNA: TGCGCCAGCAGCCAAGAGGGGGGAAGCTACGAGCAGTACTTC. This chain links TRBV4-1 with TRBJ2-7; a possible D gene is TRBD2 (6 bases). The V end was cut by 0 bases, the J end by 3 bases, with 9 bases between. The CDR3 consists of 14 residues. In germline, CDR1 is MGHRA, CDR2 YSYEKL.

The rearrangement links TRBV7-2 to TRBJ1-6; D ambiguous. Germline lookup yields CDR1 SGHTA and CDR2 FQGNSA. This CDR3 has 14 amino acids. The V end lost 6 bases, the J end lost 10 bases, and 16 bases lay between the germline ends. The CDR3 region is CASREGPPGSPLHF. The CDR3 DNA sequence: TGTGCCAGCAGGGAAGGCCCGCCGGGCTCACCCCTCCACTTT.

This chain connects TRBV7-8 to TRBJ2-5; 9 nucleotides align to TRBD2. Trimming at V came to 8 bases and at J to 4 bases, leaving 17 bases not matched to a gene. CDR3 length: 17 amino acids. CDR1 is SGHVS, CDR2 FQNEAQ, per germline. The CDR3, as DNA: TGTGCCAGCCCCCAGAGGGGGGCGGGGGGGCCGGGAGAGACCCAGTACTTC. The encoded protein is CASPQRGAGGPGETQYF. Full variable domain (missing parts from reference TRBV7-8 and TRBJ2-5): GAGVSQSPRYKVAKRGQDVALRCDPISGHVSLFWYQQALGQGPEFLTYFQNEAQLDKSGLPSDRFFAERPEGSVSTLKIQRTQQEDSAVYLCASPQRGAGGPGETQYFGPGTRLLVL.

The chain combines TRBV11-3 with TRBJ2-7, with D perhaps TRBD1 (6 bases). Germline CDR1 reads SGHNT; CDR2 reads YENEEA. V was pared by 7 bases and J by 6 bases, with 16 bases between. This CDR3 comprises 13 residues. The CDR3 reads CASTPGQFSEQYF. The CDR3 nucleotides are TGTGCCAGCACTCCCGGACAGTTCAGCGAGCAGTACTTC.

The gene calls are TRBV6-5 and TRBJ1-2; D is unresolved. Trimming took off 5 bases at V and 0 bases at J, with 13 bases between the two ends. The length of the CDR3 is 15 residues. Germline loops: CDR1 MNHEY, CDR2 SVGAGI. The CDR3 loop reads CASSPGILSNYGYTF. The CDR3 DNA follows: TGTGCCAGCAGTCCCGGGATACTATCTAACTATGGCTACACCTTC.

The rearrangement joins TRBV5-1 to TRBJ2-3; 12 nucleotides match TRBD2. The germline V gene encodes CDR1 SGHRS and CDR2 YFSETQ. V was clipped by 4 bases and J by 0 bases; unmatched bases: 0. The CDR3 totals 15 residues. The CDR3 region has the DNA TGCGCCAGCAGCCTAGCGGGGGGGAGCACAGATACGCAGTATTTT. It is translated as CASSLAGGSTDTQYF.

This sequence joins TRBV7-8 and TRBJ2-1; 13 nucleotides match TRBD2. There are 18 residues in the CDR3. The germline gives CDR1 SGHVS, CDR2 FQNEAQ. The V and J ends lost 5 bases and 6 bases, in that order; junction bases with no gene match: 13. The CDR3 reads CASSPRATSGGVPNEQFF. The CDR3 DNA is TGTGCCAGCAGCCCCCGAGCCACTAGCGGGGGGGTCCCCAATGAGCAGTTCTTC.

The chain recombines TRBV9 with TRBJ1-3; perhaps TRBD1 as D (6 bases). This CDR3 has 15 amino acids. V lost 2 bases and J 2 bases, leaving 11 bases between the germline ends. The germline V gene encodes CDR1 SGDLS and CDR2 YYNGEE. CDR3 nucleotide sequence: TGTGCCAGCAGCGTTACGGACAGAGCTGGAAACACCATATATTTT. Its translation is CASSVTDRAGNTIYF.

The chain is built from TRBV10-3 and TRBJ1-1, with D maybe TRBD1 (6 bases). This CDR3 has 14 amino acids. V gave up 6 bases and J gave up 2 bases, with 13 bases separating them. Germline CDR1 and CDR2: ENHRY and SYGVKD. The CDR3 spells CAIRWTEQNTEAFF. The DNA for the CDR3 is TGTGCCATCAGGTGGACAGAACAAAACACTGAAGCTTTCTTT.

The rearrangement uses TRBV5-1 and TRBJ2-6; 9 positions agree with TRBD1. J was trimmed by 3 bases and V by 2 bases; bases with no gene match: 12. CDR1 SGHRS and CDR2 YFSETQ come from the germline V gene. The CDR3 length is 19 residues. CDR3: CASSLNQLYRGRGANVLTF. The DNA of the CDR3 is TGCGCCAGCAGCTTAAACCAACTCTACAGGGGGCGTGGGGCCAACGTCCTGACTTTC.

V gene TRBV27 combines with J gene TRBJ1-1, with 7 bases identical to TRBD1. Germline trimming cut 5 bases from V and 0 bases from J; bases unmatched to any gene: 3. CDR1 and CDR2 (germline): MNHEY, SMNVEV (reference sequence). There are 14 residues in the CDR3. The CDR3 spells CASSGGTVNTEAFF. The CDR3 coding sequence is TGTGCCAGCAGTGGGGGGACAGTGAACACTGAAGCTTTCTTT.

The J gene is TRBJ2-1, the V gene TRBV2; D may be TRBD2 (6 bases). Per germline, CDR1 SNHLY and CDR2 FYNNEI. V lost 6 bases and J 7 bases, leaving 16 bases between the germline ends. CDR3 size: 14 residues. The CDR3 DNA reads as TGTGCCAGCAGACTAGCCCTCCTAAGAAATGAGCAGTTCTTC. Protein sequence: CASRLALLRNEQFF.

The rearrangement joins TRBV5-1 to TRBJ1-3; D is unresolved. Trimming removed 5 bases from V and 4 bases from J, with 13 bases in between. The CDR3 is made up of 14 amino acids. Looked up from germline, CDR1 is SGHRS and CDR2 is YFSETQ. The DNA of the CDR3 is TGCGCCAGCAGTATCGGGGAACCCGGAAACACCATATATTTT. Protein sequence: CASSIGEPGNTIYF.

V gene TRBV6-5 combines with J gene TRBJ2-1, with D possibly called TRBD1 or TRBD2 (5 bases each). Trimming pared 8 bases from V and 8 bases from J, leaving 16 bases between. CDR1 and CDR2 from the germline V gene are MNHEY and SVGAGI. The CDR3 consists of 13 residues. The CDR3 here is CASSVKGRDEQFF. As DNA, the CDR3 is TGTGCCAGCTCTGTGAAGGGGCGGGATGAGCAGTTCTTC.

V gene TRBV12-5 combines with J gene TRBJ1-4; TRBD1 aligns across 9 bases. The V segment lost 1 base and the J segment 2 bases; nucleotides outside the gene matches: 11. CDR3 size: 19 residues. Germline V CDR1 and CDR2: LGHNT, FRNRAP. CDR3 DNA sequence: TGTGCTAGTGGTTTGGCCGGGACAGGGAGGTTTGTTACTAATGAAAAACTGTTTTTT. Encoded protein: CASGLAGTGRFVTNEKLFF.

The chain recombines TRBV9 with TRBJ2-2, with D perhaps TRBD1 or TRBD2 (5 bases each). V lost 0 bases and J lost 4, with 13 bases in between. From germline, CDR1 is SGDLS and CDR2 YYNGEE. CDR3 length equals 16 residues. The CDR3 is CASSVVEGIGTGELFF. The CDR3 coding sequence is TGTGCCAGCAGCGTAGTTGAGGGGATCGGCACCGGGGAGCTGTTTTTT.

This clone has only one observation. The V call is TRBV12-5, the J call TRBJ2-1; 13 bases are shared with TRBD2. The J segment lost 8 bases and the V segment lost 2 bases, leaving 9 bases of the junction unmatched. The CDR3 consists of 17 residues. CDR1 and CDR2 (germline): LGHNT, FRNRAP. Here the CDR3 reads CASGLLLTSGGAHEQFF. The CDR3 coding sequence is TGTGCTAGTGGTTTGCTCCTTACTAGCGGGGGGGCCCATGAGCAGTTCTTC. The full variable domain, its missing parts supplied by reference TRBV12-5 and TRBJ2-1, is DARVTQTPRHKVTEMGQEVTMRCQPILGHNTVFWYRQTMMQGLELLAYFRNRAPLDDSGMPKDRFSAEMPDATLATLKIQPSEPRDSAVYFCASGLLLTSGGAHEQFFGPGTRLTVL.

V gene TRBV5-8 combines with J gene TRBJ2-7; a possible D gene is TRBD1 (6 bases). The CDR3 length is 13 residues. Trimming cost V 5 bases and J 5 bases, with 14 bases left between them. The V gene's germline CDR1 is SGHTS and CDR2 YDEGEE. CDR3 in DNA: TGTGCCAGCAGTCAGGGGAGAAAGAACGAGCAGTACTTC. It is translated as CASSQGRKNEQYF.

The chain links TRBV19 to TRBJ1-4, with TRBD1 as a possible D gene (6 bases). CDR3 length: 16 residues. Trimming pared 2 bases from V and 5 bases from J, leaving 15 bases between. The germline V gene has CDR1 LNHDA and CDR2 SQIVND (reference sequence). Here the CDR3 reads CASSIIGSRGNEKLFF. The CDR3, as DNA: TGTGCCAGTAGTATAATTGGGAGCAGGGGAAATGAAAAACTGTTTTTT. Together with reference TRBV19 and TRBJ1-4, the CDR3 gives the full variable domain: DGGITQSPKYLFRKEGQNVTLSCEQNLNHDAMYWYRQDPGQGLRLIYYSQIVNDFQKGDIAEGYSVSREKKESFPLTVTSAQKNPTAFYLCASSIIGSRGNEKLFFGSGTQLSVL.

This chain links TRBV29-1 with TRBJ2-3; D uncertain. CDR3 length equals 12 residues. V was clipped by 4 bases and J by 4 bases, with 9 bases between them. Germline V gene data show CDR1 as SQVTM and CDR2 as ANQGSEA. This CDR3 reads CSVGAVPDTQYF. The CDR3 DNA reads TGCAGCGTTGGTGCCGTTCCAGATACGCAGTATTTT.

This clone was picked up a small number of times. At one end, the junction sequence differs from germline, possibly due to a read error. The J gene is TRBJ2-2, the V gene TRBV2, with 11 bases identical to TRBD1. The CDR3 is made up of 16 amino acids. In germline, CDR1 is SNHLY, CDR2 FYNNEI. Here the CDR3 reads CASSEGQGAWTGELFF. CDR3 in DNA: TGTGCCAGCAGCGAAGGACAGGGGGCTTGGACCGGGGAGCTGTTTTTT.

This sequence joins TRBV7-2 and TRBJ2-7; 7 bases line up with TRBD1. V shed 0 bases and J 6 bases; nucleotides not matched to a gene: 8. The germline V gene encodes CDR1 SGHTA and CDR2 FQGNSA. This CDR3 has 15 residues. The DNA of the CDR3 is TGTGCCAGCAGCTTAGCGGAGGAGAGGGGGCCCGAGCAGTACTTC. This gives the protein CASSLAEERGPEQYF.

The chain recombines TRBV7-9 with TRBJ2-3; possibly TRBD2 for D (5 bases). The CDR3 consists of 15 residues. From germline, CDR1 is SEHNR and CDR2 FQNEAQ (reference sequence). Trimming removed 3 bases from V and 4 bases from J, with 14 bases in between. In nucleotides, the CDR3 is TGTGCCAGCAGCTTGAATCGTATCGGGGCAGATACGCAGTATTTT. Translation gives CASSLNRIGADTQYF.

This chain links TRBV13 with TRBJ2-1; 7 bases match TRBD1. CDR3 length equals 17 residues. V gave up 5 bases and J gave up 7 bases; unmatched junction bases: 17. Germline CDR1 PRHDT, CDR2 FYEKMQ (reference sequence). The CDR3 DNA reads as TGTGCCAGCAGCCATTACAATACTCACAGGGGCGCGAATGAGCAGTTCTTC. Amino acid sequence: CASSHYNTHRGANEQFF.